This T cell receptor beta chain stems from a study of blood T cell repertoires in COVID-19. About the study: Acute and convalescent COVID-19 samples came from the United States, Italy and Spain. T cells, B-cell-depleted T cells, or PBMCs provided the cDNA or gDNA that served as material.

Trimming took 0 bases from V and 5 from J, leaving 14 bases between them. Germline CDR1 and CDR2: SGHRS and YFSETQ. The CDR3 has 15 amino acids. Original processing notes: Amplifying reference gene primers gave estimates of nucleated cell counts. Here immunoSEQ multiplex PCR was the method, and the copy in TCRdb shows in-frame clones only, minus some. V and J calls plus clone size are reproduced from that table; the DNA served to infer D and trimming. The table lists around 180,000 clones, about 85% of them singletons. This TCR was sampled from a man between 60 and 75 years old with acute or convalescent COVID-19. Specimen: peripheral blood. This chain joins TRBV5-1 and TRBJ1-2; D is unclear. The CDR3 region is CASSLGGQEIYGYTF. The CDR3 DNA reads TGCGCCAGCAGCTTGGGAGGTCAAGAGATTTATGGCTACACCTTC.